The 17 T cell receptor beta chains given below trace back to one sample, sequenced in a study of cytomegalovirus exposure and HLA in healthy donors. This PCR relied on a set of 60 Vbeta primers and 13 Jbeta primers. Profiling relied on immunoSEQ multiplex PCR, and the TCRdb table lists in-frame clones only, not all of them. The profile shows roughly 200,000 clones, almost 85% of them singletons. What was sequenced was PBMCs. Source of these receptors: a woman between 50 and 59 years old in good health and CMV-seronegative.

This clone was counted a single time. CDR3 DNA: TGTGCCAGCAGCTTATTCGGGACAGGGAACACCGGGGAGCTGTTTTTT. It is translated as CASSLFGTGNTGELFF. The rearrangement joins TRBV7-3 to TRBJ2-2, with 8 bases that match TRBD1. The junction had 3 bases not matched to a gene; V was cut back by 2 bases and J by 1 base. There are 16 residues in the CDR3. Germline V gene lookup returns CDR1 SGHTA and CDR2 FQGTGA.

The chain links TRBV6-1 to TRBJ2-1, with TRBD2 identical over 11 bases. The V gene's germline CDR1 is MNHNS and CDR2 SASEGT. With V trimmed by 7 bases and J by 10 bases, 6 bases remained unmatched. This CDR3 has 13 amino acids. The CDR3 DNA reads as TGTGCCAGCATAGCGGGAGGGCCCGGGGAGCAGTTCTTC. Translated: CASIAGGPGEQFF.

V gene TRBV28 combines with J gene TRBJ1-5, with 10 positions matching TRBD1. The CDR3 extends over 16 amino acids. V was clipped by 6 bases and J by 2 bases; unmatched bases: 7. Germline CDR1 reads MDHEN; CDR2 reads SYDVKM. CDR3 residues: CASRTSGTGGNQPQHF. Written as DNA, the CDR3 is TGTGCCAGCAGGACCTCGGGGACAGGGGGCAATCAGCCCCAGCATTTT.

J is TRBJ2-6 and V is TRBV15; D gene uncertain. There are 15 residues in the CDR3. Per the germline V gene, CDR1 is LNHNV and CDR2 is YYDKDF (reference sequence). Deletions cut 5 bases from V and 0 bases from J, with 8 bases between. CDR3 nucleotide sequence: TGTGCCACCAGCCCCTTCGGCTCTGGGGCCAACGTCCTGACTTTC. Translating gives CATSPFGSGANVLTF.

The sample holds one count of this clone. The chain links TRBV28 to TRBJ2-5; D possibly corresponds to TRBD1 (6 bases). Trimming pared 5 bases from V and 5 bases from J, leaving 33 bases between. The V gene's germline CDR1 is MDHEN and CDR2 SYDVKM. The CDR3 consists of 20 residues. The CDR3 DNA sequence: TGTGCCAGCAGTCTCCCCTCCACAGGGTGGGAGATGACGGGCCAGGAGACCCAGTACTTC. This sequence encodes CASSLPSTGWEMTGQETQYF.

This clone came up a few times. The rearrangement uses TRBV7-9 and TRBJ1-2; TRBD1 agrees at 10 bases. V trimming: 7 bases; J trimming: 3 bases; junction bases outside the gene matches: 8. Germline-derived CDR1 and CDR2 are SEHNR and FQNEAQ (reference sequence). The CDR3 spans 15 residues. The DNA for the CDR3 is TGTGCCAGCATCTCTTTGGACAGGGGGGACTATGGCTACACCTTC. It is translated as CASISLDRGDYGYTF.

This clone was seen just once. The rearrangement joins TRBV19 to TRBJ2-5; 9 nucleotides agree with TRBD2. Germline V gives CDR1 LNHDA, CDR2 SQIVND (reference sequence). CDR3 length equals 16 residues. After removal of 5 bases from V and 4 bases from J, the junction contained 11 bases not matched to a gene. In DNA form, the CDR3 reads TGTGCCAGTAGTGGCGCTAGCGGGAACTTAGGAGAGACCCAGTACTTC. Protein: CASSGASGNLGETQYF. The full variable domain, its missing parts supplied by reference TRBV19 and TRBJ2-5, is DGGITQSPKYLFRKEGQNVTLSCEQNLNHDAMYWYRQDPGQGLRLIYYSQIVNDFQKGDIAEGYSVSREKKESFPLTVTSAQKNPTAFYLCASSGASGNLGETQYFGPGTRLLVL.

The gene calls are TRBV5-1 and TRBJ2-1; 7 bases are shared with TRBD1. Unmatched junction bases numbered 2, after V lost 5 bases and J lost 0 bases. This CDR3 region has 14 residues. The germline V gene encodes CDR1 SGHRS and CDR2 YFSETQ. Here the CDR3 reads CASRGQSSYNEQFF. In DNA, the CDR3 is TGCGCCAGCAGGGGACAGAGCTCCTACAATGAGCAGTTCTTC.

The gene calls are TRBV14 and TRBJ2-2, with TRBD2 as a possible D gene (6 bases). The CDR3 covers 16 residues. Germline values: CDR1 SGHDN, CDR2 FVKESK. The ends were cut back, 2 bases at V and 6 bases at J, with 16 bases in the middle. CDR3 bases: TGTGCCAGCAGCCAACTAACCCTACTAGCTGCCGGGGAGCTGTTTTTT. It is translated as CASSQLTLLAAGELFF.

This rearrangement joins TRBV7-2 to TRBJ1-2; tentative D call: TRBD1 (6 bases). CDR3 length: 12 residues. V lost 5 bases to trimming and J lost 4 bases, with 8 bases between them. Germline CDR1 SGHTA, CDR2 FQGNSA. The CDR3 here is CASSLTGYGYTF. CDR3 bases: TGTGCCAGCAGCCTGACAGGCTATGGCTACACCTTC.

The CDR3 reads CASATDASGNTIYF. CDR3 in DNA: TGTGCCAGCGCCACAGACGCCTCTGGAAACACCATATATTTT. The chain carries TRBV27 and TRBJ1-3; D unclear. Germline values: CDR1 MNHEY, CDR2 SMNVEV (reference sequence). The CDR3 extends over 14 amino acids. V shed 8 bases and J shed 0 bases, with 11 bases lying between them.

The V gene is TRBV6-5, the J gene TRBJ1-2; D not certain. The CDR3 consists of 16 residues. The germline V gene encodes CDR1 MNHEY and CDR2 SVGAGI. Trimming took off 0 bases at V and 5 bases at J, with 16 bases between the two ends. The CDR3 loop is CASSYSNSLDLYGYTF. CDR3 in DNA: TGTGCCAGCAGTTACTCGAACAGTCTGGATTTATATGGCTACACCTTC.

The chain carries TRBV5-1 and TRBJ2-1, with 9 nucleotides matching TRBD2. J gave up 8 bases and V 0 bases, and 3 bases lay outside the gene matches. Germline CDR1 and CDR2: SGHRS and YFSETQ. The length of the CDR3 is 14 residues. CDR3 DNA sequence: TGCGCCAGCAGCTTGGTTAGCGGGAGAGATGAGCAGTTCTTC. It is translated as CASSLVSGRDEQFF.

The chain employs TRBV27 and TRBJ2-1, with D tentatively TRBD2 (6 bases). Deletions cut 10 bases from V and 2 bases from J, with 15 bases between. The germline V gene has CDR1 MNHEY and CDR2 SMNVEV (reference sequence). This CDR3 comprises 14 residues. The CDR3 here is CATSEVAAYNEQFF. In DNA form, the CDR3 reads TGTGCCACCTCTGAGGTAGCGGCCTACAATGAGCAGTTCTTC.

This sequence joins TRBV28 and TRBJ2-5; unclear D gene. The ends were cut back, 4 bases at V and 0 bases at J, with 3 bases in the middle. CDR1 is MDHEN, CDR2 SYDVKM, per germline. This CDR3 spans 12 amino acids. The CDR3 DNA reads as TGTGCCAGCAGTTCGTACCAAGAGACCCAGTACTTC. This sequence encodes CASSSYQETQYF. Looking up the rest from reference TRBV28 and TRBJ2-5 gives the full variable domain: DVKVTQSSRYLVKRTGEKVFLECVQDMDHENMFWYRQDPGLGLRLIYFSYDVKMKEKGDIPEGYSVSREKKERFSLILESASTNQTSMYLCASSSYQETQYFGPGTRLLVL.

V is TRBV6-1 and J is TRBJ2-2, with 8 bases aligning to TRBD2. The CDR3 is 15 amino acids. J gave up 4 bases and V 6 bases, and 7 bases lay outside the gene matches. The germline CDR1 and CDR2 sequences are MNHNS and SASEGT. CDR3 DNA sequence: TGTGCCAGCAGACCCGGAACTAGCGGCACCGGGGAGCTGTTTTTT. Translated, it gives CASRPGTSGTGELFF.

With respect to this clone: Other DNA sequences in the same sample also yield this CDR3. This chain joins TRBV28 and TRBJ2-7; TRBD1 agrees at 9 bases. From germline, CDR1 is MDHEN and CDR2 SYDVKM. After removal of 6 bases from V and 2 bases from J, the junction contained 2 bases not matched to a gene. The CDR3 loop spans 13 amino acids. CDR3 sequence reads: CASSRQGAYEQYF. CDR3 coding DNA: TGTGCCAGCAGCCGACAGGGGGCCTACGAGCAGTACTTC. Full variable domain (outside the CDR3, taken from reference TRBV28 and TRBJ2-7): DVKVTQSSRYLVKRTGEKVFLECVQDMDHENMFWYRQDPGLGLRLIYFSYDVKMKEKGDIPEGYSVSREKKERFSLILESASTNQTSMYLCASSRQGAYEQYFGPGTRLTVT.